This entry features one T cell receptor (beta chain) sequence. Its specificity is unknown. The V end was cut by 1 base, the J end by 3 bases, with 10 bases between. Germline V CDR1 and CDR2: DFQATT, SNEGSKA (reference sequence). The CDR3 runs 13 residues. This sample was taken from a study of CD8 T cells in Susac syndrome. Reverse transcription used roughly 0.5 to 1 ug RNA and random hexamers. Across 54 Vbeta and 13 Jbeta, TCR beta CDR3 was amplified with immunoSEQ multiplex PCR. A single record per CDR3 protein comes from TCRdb applying MiXCR to the immunoSEQ multiplex PCR reads. There are fewer than 85,000 distinct CDR3 sequences in the sample; 85% to 95% occur only once, and roughly 0.44% lies in the top ten. Study conclusions and caveats: The peak of CD8+ clonal expansion in Susac was seen in TEMRA cells and active patients. Susac-specific public clones in total CD8+ repertoires numbered some 16; in CD8+ TEMRA repertoires, they numbered about five.

From blood CD8+ and CD4+ T cells, TCR beta sequences were generated. The sequence was obtained from a human donor with Susac syndrome. Material: CD8+ T cells from PBMCs. V gene TRBV20-1 combines with J gene TRBJ2-7; no clear D gene. The CDR3 DNA reads as TGCAGTGCTAGAGCACAGTCCCTCTACGAGCAGTACTTC. Translation gives CSARAQSLYEQYF.